These 29 T cell receptor beta chains were sequenced from one sample in a study of shared clonotypes between healthy human individuals. Terminally differentiated effector memory CD45RA+ cells were excluded by CCR7 positive selection of CD45RO-negative cells. The assay was immunoSEQ multiplex PCR, and TCRdb's table has in-frame clones only and misses some. In the table there are over 2,000,000 clones, over 85% of which are singletons. Sequencing was done on a sample of naive CD8+ T cells from PBMCs. Every receptor here comes from a man aged 18 to 35 in good health. Some clones in this sample may be carry-over from other donors' samples.

The chain joins TRBV5-1 to TRBJ2-7; 13 nucleotides match TRBD2. V was pared by 5 bases and J by 3 bases, with 8 bases of the junction left unmatched. CDR3 length: 16 residues. Germline values: CDR1 SGHRS, CDR2 YFSETQ. CDR3 coding DNA: TGCGCCAGCAGTCCGGGACTAGCGGGAATCCACTACGAGCAGTACTTC. Protein product: CASSPGLAGIHYEQYF.

The V call is TRBV7-9, the J call TRBJ1-1; D is perhaps TRBD1 (6 bases). Trimming shortened V by 5 bases and J by 6 bases, and 16 bases separated the two germline ends. This CDR3 has 14 amino acids. The germline V gene has CDR1 SEHNR and CDR2 FQNEAQ (reference sequence). CDR3 in amino acids: CASSQDRLRAEAFF. The CDR3 region has the DNA TGTGCCAGCAGCCAAGACAGGCTTAGGGCTGAAGCTTTCTTT. Full variable domain (missing parts from reference TRBV7-9 and TRBJ1-1): DTGVSQNPRHKITKRGQNVTFRCDPISEHNRLYWYRQTLGQGPEFLTYFQNEAQLEKSRLLSDRFSAERPKGSFSTLEIQRTEQGDSAMYLCASSQDRLRAEAFFGQGTRLTVV.

V usage is TRBV27 and J usage is TRBJ1-2; 7 bases are a match to TRBD1. Germline-derived CDR1 and CDR2 are MNHEY and SMNVEV (reference sequence). The CDR3 covers 20 residues. V was clipped by 5 bases and J by 4 bases; unmatched bases: 25. CDR3 residues: CASSPTFLPDGQVGLYGYTF. The CDR3 coding sequence is TGTGCCAGCAGTCCAACCTTCTTACCCGACGGACAGGTGGGCCTCTATGGCTACACCTTC.

This chain uses TRBV15 with TRBJ1-5; D might be TRBD1 (6 bases). This CDR3 spans 20 amino acids. The germline V gene has CDR1 LNHNV and CDR2 YYDKDF (reference sequence). The V end lost 0 bases, the J end lost 0 bases, and 21 bases lay between the germline ends. The CDR3 bases are TGTGCCACCAGCAGAGAAGATCCTGGACAGCACACTTATAGCAATCAGCCCCAGCATTTT. It codes for CATSREDPGQHTYSNQPQHF.

The CDR3 reads CASTAYRNEKLFF. For the CDR3, the DNA is TGTGCCAGCACCGCATACCGAAATGAAAAACTGTTTTTT. The chain recombines TRBV28 with TRBJ1-4; D is undetermined. This CDR3 is 13 amino acids long. Per the germline V gene, CDR1 is MDHEN and CDR2 is SYDVKM. Trimming pared 7 bases from V and 5 bases from J, leaving 11 bases between.

The rearrangement links TRBV4-1 to TRBJ2-7, with unresolved D. V was clipped by 0 bases and J by 2 bases, with 11 bases between them. CDR1 and CDR2 (germline): MGHRA, YSYEKL. The CDR3 contains 15 residues. The CDR3 sequence is CASSQDGLKTYEQYF. Written as DNA, the CDR3 is TGCGCCAGCAGCCAAGATGGGCTTAAAACCTACGAGCAGTACTTC.

This chain joins TRBV27 and TRBJ2-5, with no clear D. This CDR3 is built from 13 residues. The germline V gene encodes CDR1 MNHEY and CDR2 SMNVEV (reference sequence). With 8 bases removed from V and 4 bases from J, the gap between germline ends came to 14 bases. DNA of the CDR3: TGTGCCAGCGTCGCTGCGTCGGGAGAGACCCAGTACTTC. The encoded protein is CASVAASGETQYF.

The genes are TRBV11-2 and TRBJ2-7; 7 nucleotides agree with TRBD1. V was clipped by 4 bases and J by 6 bases; unmatched bases: 6. CDR1 and CDR2 from the germline V gene are SGHAT and FQNNGV. This CDR3 contains 13 residues. CDR3 coding DNA: TGTGCCAGCAGCTGGGGACAGCTCTCCGAGCAGTACTTC. Translated: CASSWGQLSEQYF.

V is TRBV15 and J is TRBJ2-5; 9 bases map to TRBD2. This CDR3 spans 16 amino acids. Germline assignment: CDR1 LNHNV and CDR2 YYDKDF (reference sequence). The V gene end was trimmed by 5 bases and the J gene end by 1 base; junction bases not matched to a gene: 8. The CDR3 loop reads CATSGAGGPLQETQYF. The CDR3 coding sequence is TGTGCCACCAGCGGAGCGGGAGGCCCCCTCCAAGAGACCCAGTACTTC. Full variable domain (rest looked up from reference TRBV15 and TRBJ2-5): DAMVIQNPRYQVTQFGKPVTLSCSQTLNHNVMYWYQQKSSQAPKLLFHYYDKDFNNEADTPDNFQSRRPNTSFCFLDIRSPGLGDTAMYLCATSGAGGPLQETQYFGPGTRLLVL.

This chain uses TRBV6-1 with TRBJ1-2; weak D call: TRBD1 (5 bases). Germline lookup yields CDR1 MNHNS and CDR2 SASEGT. The length of the CDR3 is 13 residues. Between the trimmed V and J ends, which lost 8 bases and 4 bases, there was a span of 14 bases. CDR3 DNA: TGTGCCAGCGCGCCTCGGGGGTTCTATGGCTACACCTTC. It yields the protein CASAPRGFYGYTF.

V gene TRBV27 combines with J gene TRBJ2-5, with D unclear. The germline CDR1 and CDR2 sequences are MNHEY and SMNVEV (reference sequence). Trimming took 0 bases from V and 5 from J, leaving 13 bases between them. The CDR3 covers 15 residues. The CDR3 spells CASSLSIDGLETQYF. The DNA for the CDR3 is TGTGCCAGCAGTTTATCTATCGATGGGTTGGAGACCCAGTACTTC.

The chain joins TRBV11-2 to TRBJ2-7; weak D call: TRBD2 (6 bases). Germline CDR1 is SGHAT and CDR2 is FQNNGV. Trimming stripped 1 base from V and 0 bases from J, with 10 bases between. CDR3 length: 15 amino acids. CDR3 sequence reads: CASSLVPGASYEQYF. DNA of the CDR3: TGTGCCAGCAGCTTAGTACCGGGAGCCTCCTACGAGCAGTACTTC.

The chain joins TRBV10-3 to TRBJ1-1; D possibly corresponds to TRBD1 (6 bases). V lost 7 bases, J lost 5 bases, and 14 bases lay in between. The CDR3 is 13 residues long. Looked up from germline, CDR1 is ENHRY and CDR2 is SYGVKD. The CDR3 loop reads CAITGGPNTEAFF. CDR3 coding DNA: TGTGCCATCACCGGGGGGCCAAATACTGAAGCTTTCTTT.

The chain joins TRBV29-1 to TRBJ2-1; D is undetermined. The CDR3 is made up of 11 amino acids. Germline loops: CDR1 SQVTM, CDR2 ANQGSEA. V was cut by 5 bases and J by 7 bases, with 9 bases left in between. CDR3: CSVQGFNEQFF. DNA of the CDR3: TGCAGCGTTCAAGGGTTTAATGAGCAGTTCTTC.

V and J are TRBV9 and TRBJ1-1; 7 bases fit TRBD1. Germline V gene data show CDR1 as SGDLS and CDR2 as YYNGEE. The CDR3 consists of 14 residues. Losses at the gene ends were 1 base for V and 8 bases for J; bases not matched to a gene: 8. In nucleotides, the CDR3 is TGTGCCAGCAGCGTACCCCTTCCGGGACAGGAAGCTTTCTTT. It codes for CASSVPLPGQEAFF.

The chain combines TRBV7-2 with TRBJ2-1; the match to TRBD2 covers 7 bases. Trimming at V came to 4 bases and at J to 0 bases, leaving 9 bases not matched to a gene. Germline V CDR1 and CDR2: SGHTA, FQGNSA. The CDR3 is made up of 17 amino acids. The CDR3 loop is CASSSRLAQSSYNEQFF. The CDR3 DNA is TGTGCCAGCAGCTCTCGACTAGCCCAGAGCTCCTACAATGAGCAGTTCTTC.

The rearrangement links TRBV7-8 to TRBJ2-7; D gene uncertain. The CDR3 has 12 amino acids. Germline CDR1 is SGHVS and CDR2 is FQNEAQ. V was pared by 0 bases and J by 6 bases, with 6 bases between. CDR3 sequence (DNA): TGTGCCAGCAGCTTAGCAGGGTTCGAGCAGTACTTC. This translates into CASSLAGFEQYF.

The CDR3 DNA reads as TGTGCCAGCAGCGCTGCACTTACGAGGTACGAGCAGTACTTC. Translating it yields CASSAALTRYEQYF. This chain connects TRBV7-9 to TRBJ2-7; no clear D gene. The length of the CDR3 is 14 residues. The V end lost 5 bases, the J end lost 4 bases, and 15 bases lay between the germline ends. The V gene's germline CDR1 is SEHNR and CDR2 FQNEAQ (reference sequence).

The chain recombines TRBV10-3 with TRBJ1-4; D ambiguous. The CDR3 loop spans 15 amino acids. The V gene's germline CDR1 is ENHRY and CDR2 SYGVKD. V dropped 2 bases and J dropped 3 bases, with 10 bases sitting between them. The CDR3 loop is CAISEEGPANEKLFF. The CDR3 region has the DNA TGTGCCATCAGTGAGGAAGGGCCGGCTAATGAAAAACTGTTTTTT.

This clone was seen only once. This chain joins TRBV9 and TRBJ2-1; 7 bases line up with TRBD1. The CDR3 loop spans 15 amino acids. V was pared by 4 bases and J by 4 bases, with 8 bases of the junction left unmatched. The V gene's germline CDR1 is SGDLS and CDR2 YYNGEE. CDR3 nucleotide sequence: TGTGCCAGCAGCAGCCGGGACAGTACATACAATGAGCAGTTCTTC. This gives the protein CASSSRDSTYNEQFF.

Comments on this clone: Other DNA sequences from this sample encode an identical CDR3 as well. CDR3 nucleotides: TGTGCCAGCAGTTCCTACCAAGAGACCCAGTACTTC. Translating gives CASSSYQETQYF. The chain uses TRBV28 and TRBJ2-5, with D unclear. CDR3 size: 12 residues. Germline CDR1 is MDHEN and CDR2 is SYDVKM. The germline V and J ends were trimmed by 4 bases and 0 bases, with 3 bases remaining between them. Full variable domain (remainder filled in from reference TRBV28 and TRBJ2-5): DVKVTQSSRYLVKRTGEKVFLECVQDMDHENMFWYRQDPGLGLRLIYFSYDVKMKEKGDIPEGYSVSREKKERFSLILESASTNQTSMYLCASSSYQETQYFGPGTRLLVL.

This chain uses TRBV4-1 with TRBJ1-1; possibly TRBD1 for D (5 bases). This CDR3 spans 17 amino acids. The germline gives CDR1 MGHRA, CDR2 YSYEKL. Trimming removed 0 bases from V and 0 bases from J, with 14 bases in between. CDR3 DNA sequence: TGCGCCAGCAGCCAAGATCAGGGCACTATCATGAACACTGAAGCTTTCTTT. This gives the protein CASSQDQGTIMNTEAFF.

This sequence joins TRBV27 and TRBJ2-1; TRBD2 agrees at 10 bases. Germline loops: CDR1 MNHEY, CDR2 SMNVEV (reference sequence). This CDR3 region has 15 residues. The V gene end was trimmed by 2 bases and the J gene end by 7 bases; junction bases not matched to a gene: 5. CDR3 DNA sequence: TGTGCCAGCAGTTTAAGCGGACTAGCGGCAAATGAGCAGTTCTTC. This encodes CASSLSGLAANEQFF.

The chain combines TRBV28 with TRBJ2-7; tentative D call: TRBD2 (5 bases). The CDR3 covers 14 residues. Trimming took 4 bases from V and 4 from J, leaving 14 bases between them. Germline loops: CDR1 MDHEN, CDR2 SYDVKM. CDR3 sequence: CASSSATRIYEQYF. Written as DNA, the CDR3 is TGTGCCAGCAGTTCGGCCACTAGAATTTACGAGCAGTACTTC.

The V gene is TRBV6-1, the J gene TRBJ2-3, with 10 positions matching TRBD2. The CDR3 extends over 14 amino acids. The germline V gene encodes CDR1 MNHNS and CDR2 SASEGT. Germline trimming cut 6 bases from V and 1 base from J; bases unmatched to any gene: 1. CDR3 residues: CASRGLARTDTQYF. The CDR3 bases are TGTGCCAGCAGGGGACTAGCGCGCACAGATACGCAGTATTTT.

The rearrangement links TRBV2 to TRBJ1-3; TRBD1 might be the D (6 bases). This CDR3 comprises 16 residues. The germline V gene encodes CDR1 SNHLY and CDR2 FYNNEI. V dropped 4 bases and J dropped 0 bases, with 13 bases sitting between them. The CDR3 sequence is CASSVGGGPSGNTIYF. The CDR3 nucleotides read TGTGCCAGCAGTGTAGGGGGTGGCCCCTCTGGAAACACCATATATTTT.

The V gene is TRBV4-1, the J gene TRBJ2-5; D unclear. Between the trimmed V and J ends, which lost 0 bases and 3 bases, there was a span of 8 bases. Germline CDR1 MGHRA, CDR2 YSYEKL. The CDR3 runs to 14 residues. CDR3 amino acids: CASSQEYTEETQYF. CDR3 bases: TGCGCCAGCAGCCAAGAATATACAGAAGAGACCCAGTACTTC.

This chain uses TRBV15 with TRBJ1-5; D remains unclear. V was cut by 8 bases and J by 2 bases, with 7 bases left in between. This CDR3 has 12 amino acids. Germline V gives CDR1 LNHNV, CDR2 YYDKDF (reference sequence). CDR3 nucleotide sequence: TGTGCCACCCGGGAAGGCAATCAGCCCCAGCATTTT. Its protein product is CATREGNQPQHF.

The chain uses TRBV28 and TRBJ1-5; TRBD1 is a possible D gene (5 bases). CDR1 is MDHEN, CDR2 SYDVKM, per germline. Trimming removed 7 bases from V and 5 bases from J, with 18 bases in between. The length of the CDR3 is 15 residues. In nucleotides, the CDR3 is TGTGCCAGCAAACTTCTCCGGGACGCCGATCAGCCCCAGCATTTT. It yields the protein CASKLLRDADQPQHF.